These 7 T cell receptor beta chains originate from one sample sequenced in a study of OX40 agonist ivuxolimab in advanced cancers. Produced via immunoSEQ multiplex PCR; TCRdb's table is partial and in-frame only. The sample includes about 61,000 clones, roughly four fifths of them seen just once. The material was CD4+ or CD8+ T cells sorted from blood, obtained in a trial of the OX40 agonist ivuxolimab. The receptor set was obtained from an adult with an advanced solid tumor such as melanoma, head and neck, liver or kidney cancer.

The rearrangement uses TRBV5-6 and TRBJ2-5, with 7 bases identical to TRBD1. The V gene's germline CDR1 is SGHDT and CDR2 YYEEEE. J lost 5 bases, V lost 4 bases, and 8 bases had no gene match. The CDR3 sequence is 14 residues long. CDR3 in amino acids: CASSRRGGEETQYF. In DNA, the CDR3 is TGTGCCAGCAGCCGCAGAGGGGGCGAGGAGACCCAGTACTTC.

The V and J genes are TRBV6-1 and TRBJ2-3; TRBD2 is a possible D gene (6 bases). Germline-derived CDR1 and CDR2 are MNHNS and SASEGT. The V end was cut by 4 bases, the J end by 0 bases, with 11 bases between. The CDR3 totals 15 residues. CDR3 coding DNA: TGTGCCAGCAGTGGGGGCGGGACTAGCACAGATACGCAGTATTTT. Translation gives CASSGGGTSTDTQYF.

This clone has just one count. The gene calls are TRBV28 and TRBJ1-1; no clear D. Per germline, CDR1 MDHEN and CDR2 SYDVKM. The CDR3 length is 12 residues. V was cut by 5 bases and J by 6 bases, with 10 bases left in between. CDR3 protein: CASSQLHAEAFF. The CDR3 DNA follows: TGTGCCAGCAGTCAGTTGCACGCTGAAGCTTTCTTT.

The chain joins TRBV28 to TRBJ2-5, with D possibly matching TRBD2 (5 bases). CDR1 and CDR2 from the germline V gene are MDHEN and SYDVKM. This CDR3 has 14 amino acids. The V gene lost 4 bases and the J gene lost 4 bases, with 13 bases spanning the gap. The CDR3 loop reads CASSSPSNVETQYF. The CDR3 DNA is TGTGCCAGCAGTTCCCCTAGCAACGTAGAGACCCAGTACTTC. Full variable domain (rest looked up from reference TRBV28 and TRBJ2-5): DVKVTQSSRYLVKRTGEKVFLECVQDMDHENMFWYRQDPGLGLRLIYFSYDVKMKEKGDIPEGYSVSREKKERFSLILESASTNQTSMYLCASSSPSNVETQYFGPGTRLLVL.

The genes are TRBV18 and TRBJ2-3; D not certain. The germline V gene has CDR1 KGHSH and CDR2 LQKENI. CDR3 size: 13 residues. V lost 8 bases, J lost 6 bases, and 15 bases lay in between. The CDR3 nucleotides are TGTGCCAGCCTACGTACAAGCGCGGATACGCAGTATTTT. It translates to CASLRTSADTQYF.

The chain links TRBV18 to TRBJ1-1, with D possibly being TRBD1 (5 bases). The CDR3 has 14 amino acids. V was pared by 4 bases and J by 1 base, with 10 bases between. The V gene's germline CDR1 is KGHSH and CDR2 LQKENI. The CDR3 DNA follows: TGTGCCAGCTCACGTGGGACGGAGAACACTGAAGCTTTCTTT. Translating it yields CASSRGTENTEAFF.

The genes are TRBV6-1 and TRBJ2-2; D may be TRBD1 or TRBD2 (6 bases each). Trimming removed 8 bases from V and 4 bases from J, with 14 bases in between. The CDR3 has 14 residues. Germline CDR1 and CDR2: MNHNS and SASEGT. This chain's CDR3 is CASQRQEGTGELFF. CDR3 DNA sequence: TGTGCCAGCCAGAGACAGGAGGGCACCGGGGAGCTGTTTTTT.